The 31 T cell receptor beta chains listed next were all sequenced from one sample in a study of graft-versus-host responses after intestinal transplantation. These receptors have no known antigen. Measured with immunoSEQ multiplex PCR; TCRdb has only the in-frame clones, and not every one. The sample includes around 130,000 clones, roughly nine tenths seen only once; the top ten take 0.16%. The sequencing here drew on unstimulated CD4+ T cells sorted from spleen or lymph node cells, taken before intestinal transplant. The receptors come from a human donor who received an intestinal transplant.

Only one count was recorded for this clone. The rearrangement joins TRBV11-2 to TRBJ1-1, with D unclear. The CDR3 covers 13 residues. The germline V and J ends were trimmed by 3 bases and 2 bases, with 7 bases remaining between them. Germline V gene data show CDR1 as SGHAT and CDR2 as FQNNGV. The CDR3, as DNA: TGTGCCAGCAGCTTTCGGTCAAACACTGAAGCTTTCTTT. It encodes CASSFRSNTEAFF.

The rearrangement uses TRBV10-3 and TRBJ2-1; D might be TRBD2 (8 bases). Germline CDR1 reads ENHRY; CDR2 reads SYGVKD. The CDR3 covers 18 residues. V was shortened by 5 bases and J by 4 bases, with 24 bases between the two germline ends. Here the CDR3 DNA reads TGTGCCATCAGTACGGGACTGACAGGGACTAGATATTACAATGAGCAGTTCTTC. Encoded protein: CAISTGLTGTRYYNEQFF.

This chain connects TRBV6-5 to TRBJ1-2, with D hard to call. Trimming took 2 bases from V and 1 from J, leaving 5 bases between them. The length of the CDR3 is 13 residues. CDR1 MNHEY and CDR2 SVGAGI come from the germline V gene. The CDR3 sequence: CASSYRVNYGYTF. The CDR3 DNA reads TGTGCCAGCAGTTACAGGGTTAACTATGGCTACACCTTC.

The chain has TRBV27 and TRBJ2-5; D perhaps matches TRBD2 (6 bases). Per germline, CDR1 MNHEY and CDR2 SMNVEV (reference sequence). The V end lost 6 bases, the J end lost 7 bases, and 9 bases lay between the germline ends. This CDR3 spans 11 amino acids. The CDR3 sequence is CASRGGWTQYF. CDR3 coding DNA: TGTGCCAGCAGGGGGGGATGGACCCAGTACTTC.

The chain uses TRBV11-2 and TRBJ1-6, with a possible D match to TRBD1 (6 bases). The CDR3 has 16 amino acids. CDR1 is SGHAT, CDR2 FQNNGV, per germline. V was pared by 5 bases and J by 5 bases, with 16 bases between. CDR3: CASSLQGGVDNSPLHF. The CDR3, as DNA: TGTGCCAGCAGCCTGCAAGGGGGAGTAGATAATTCACCCCTCCACTTT.

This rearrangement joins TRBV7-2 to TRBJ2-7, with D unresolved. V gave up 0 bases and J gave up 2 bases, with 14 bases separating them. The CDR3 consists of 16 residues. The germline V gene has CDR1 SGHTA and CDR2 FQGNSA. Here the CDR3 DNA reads TGTGCCAGCAGCTTAGCGCTACGAGGCGGCACCTACGAGCAGTACTTC. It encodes CASSLALRGGTYEQYF.

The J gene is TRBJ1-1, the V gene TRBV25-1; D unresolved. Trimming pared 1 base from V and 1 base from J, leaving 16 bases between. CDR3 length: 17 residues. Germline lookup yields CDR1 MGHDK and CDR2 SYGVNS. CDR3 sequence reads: CASSEFGSPRGNTEAFF. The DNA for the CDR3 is TGTGCCAGCAGTGAATTCGGTAGCCCTCGTGGGAACACTGAAGCTTTCTTT.

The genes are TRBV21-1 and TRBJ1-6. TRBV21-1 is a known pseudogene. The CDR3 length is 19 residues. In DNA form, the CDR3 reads TGTGCCAGCAGCAACCCTGGGACGGCTGCTATATCCTATAATTCACCCCTCCACTTT. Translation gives CASSNPGTAAISYNSPLHF.

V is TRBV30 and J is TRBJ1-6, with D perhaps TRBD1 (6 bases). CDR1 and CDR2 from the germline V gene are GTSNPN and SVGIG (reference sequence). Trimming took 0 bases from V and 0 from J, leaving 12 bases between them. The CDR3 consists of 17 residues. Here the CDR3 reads CAWSVGHLSSYNSPLHF. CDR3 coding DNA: TGTGCCTGGAGTGTGGGACACTTAAGCTCCTATAATTCACCCCTCCACTTT. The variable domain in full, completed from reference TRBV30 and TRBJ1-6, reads SQTIHQWPATLVQPVGSPLSLECTVEGTSNPNLYWYRQAAGRGLQLLFYSVGIGQISSEVPQNLSASRPQDRQFILSSKKLLLSDSGFYLCAWSVGHLSSYNSPLHFGNGTRLTVT.

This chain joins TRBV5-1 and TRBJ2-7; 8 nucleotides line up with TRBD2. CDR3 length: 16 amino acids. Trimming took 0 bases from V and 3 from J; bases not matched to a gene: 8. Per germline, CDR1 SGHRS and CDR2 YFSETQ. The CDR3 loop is CASSLGAGAQVYEQYF. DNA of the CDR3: TGCGCCAGCAGCTTGGGAGCGGGGGCCCAGGTCTACGAGCAGTACTTC. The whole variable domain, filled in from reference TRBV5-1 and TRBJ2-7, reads KAGVTQTPRYLIKTRGQQVTLSCSPISGHRSVSWYQQTPGQGLQFLFEYFSETQRNKGNFPGRFSGRQFSNSRSEMNVSTLELGDSALYLCASSLGAGAQVYEQYFGPGTRLTVT.

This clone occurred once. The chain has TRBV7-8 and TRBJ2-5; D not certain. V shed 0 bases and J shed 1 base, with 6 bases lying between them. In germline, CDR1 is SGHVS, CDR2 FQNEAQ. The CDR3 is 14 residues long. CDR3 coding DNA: TGTGCCAGCAGCTTAGCCGCGGTCCAAGAGACCCAGTACTTC. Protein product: CASSLAAVQETQYF. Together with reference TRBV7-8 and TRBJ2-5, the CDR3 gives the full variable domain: GAGVSQSPRYKVAKRGQDVALRCDPISGHVSLFWYQQALGQGPEFLTYFQNEAQLDKSGLPSDRFFAERPEGSVSTLKIQRTQQEDSAVYLCASSLAAVQETQYFGPGTRLLVL.

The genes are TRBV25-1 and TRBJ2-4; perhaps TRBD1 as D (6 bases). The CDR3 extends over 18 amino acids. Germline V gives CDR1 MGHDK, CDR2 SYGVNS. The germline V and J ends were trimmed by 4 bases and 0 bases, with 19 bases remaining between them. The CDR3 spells CASSGDQTGQLAKNIQYF. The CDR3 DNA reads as TGTGCCAGCAGTGGAGACCAGACAGGCCAGCTAGCCAAAAACATTCAGTACTTC.

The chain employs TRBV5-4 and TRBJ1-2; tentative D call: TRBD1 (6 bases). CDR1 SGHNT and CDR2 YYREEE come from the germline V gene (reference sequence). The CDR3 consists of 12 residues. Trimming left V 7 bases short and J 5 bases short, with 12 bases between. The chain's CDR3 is CASFQQGYGYTF. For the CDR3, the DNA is TGTGCCAGCTTTCAACAGGGATATGGCTACACCTTC. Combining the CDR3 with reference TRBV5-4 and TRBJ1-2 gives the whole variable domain ETGVTQSPTHLIKTRGQQVTLRCSSQSGHNTVSWYQQALGQGPQFIFQYYREEENGRGNFPPRFSGLQFPNYSSELNVNALELDDSALYLCASFQQGYGYTFGSGTRLTVV.

The DNA of the CDR3 is TGTGCCAGCAGACAGGAGAGCACAGATACGCAGTATTTT. As protein: CASRQESTDTQYF. The chain uses TRBV27 and TRBJ2-3, with TRBD1 as a possible D gene (5 bases). The germline gives CDR1 MNHEY, CDR2 SMNVEV (reference sequence). The CDR3 is made up of 13 amino acids. Trimming shortened V by 6 bases and J by 0 bases, and 7 bases separated the two germline ends.

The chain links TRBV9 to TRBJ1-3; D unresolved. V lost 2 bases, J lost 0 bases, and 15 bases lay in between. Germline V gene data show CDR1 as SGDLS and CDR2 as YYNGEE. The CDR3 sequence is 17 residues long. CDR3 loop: CASSVSTRGASGNTIYF. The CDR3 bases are TGTGCCAGCAGCGTTTCTACCCGAGGAGCCTCTGGAAACACCATATATTTT. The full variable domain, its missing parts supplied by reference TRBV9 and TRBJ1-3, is DSGVTQTPKHLITATGQRVTLRCSPRSGDLSVYWYQQSLDQGLQFLIQYYNGEERAKGNILERFSAQQFPDLHSELNLSSLELGDSALYFCASSVSTRGASGNTIYFGEGSWLTVV.

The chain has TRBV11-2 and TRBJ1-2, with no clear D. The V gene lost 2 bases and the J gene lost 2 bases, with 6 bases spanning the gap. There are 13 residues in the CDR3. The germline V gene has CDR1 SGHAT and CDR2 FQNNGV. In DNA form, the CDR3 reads TGTGCCAGCAGCTTAAATGCGAACTATGGCTACACCTTC. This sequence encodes CASSLNANYGYTF.

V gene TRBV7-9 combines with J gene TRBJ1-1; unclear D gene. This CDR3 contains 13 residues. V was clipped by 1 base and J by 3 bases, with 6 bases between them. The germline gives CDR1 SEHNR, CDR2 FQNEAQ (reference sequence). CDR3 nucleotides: TGTGCCAGCAGCTTAGGGGTATACACTGAAGCTTTCTTT. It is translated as CASSLGVYTEAFF.

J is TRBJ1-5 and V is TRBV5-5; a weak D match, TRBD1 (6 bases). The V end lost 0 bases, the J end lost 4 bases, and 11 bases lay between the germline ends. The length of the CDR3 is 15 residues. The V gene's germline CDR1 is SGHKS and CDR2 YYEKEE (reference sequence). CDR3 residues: CASSLVGTLNQPQHF. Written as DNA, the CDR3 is TGTGCCAGCAGCTTGGTTGGGACATTAAATCAGCCCCAGCATTTT.

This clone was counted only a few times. CDR3 nucleotide sequence: TGCGCCAGCAGCTTGCCGAGCGACTATGGCTACACCTTC. Its protein product is CASSLPSDYGYTF. V gene TRBV5-1 combines with J gene TRBJ1-2; no clear D gene. The CDR3 runs to 13 residues. The ends were cut back, 1 base at V and 3 bases at J, with 7 bases in the middle. The germline CDR1 and CDR2 sequences are SGHRS and YFSETQ.

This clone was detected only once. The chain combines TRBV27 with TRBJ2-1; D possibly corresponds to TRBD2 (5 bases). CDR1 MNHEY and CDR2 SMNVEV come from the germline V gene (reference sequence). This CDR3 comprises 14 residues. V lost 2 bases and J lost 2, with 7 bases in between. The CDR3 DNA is TGTGCCAGCAGTTTACTAGCAACCTACAATGAGCAGTTCTTC. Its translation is CASSLLATYNEQFF.

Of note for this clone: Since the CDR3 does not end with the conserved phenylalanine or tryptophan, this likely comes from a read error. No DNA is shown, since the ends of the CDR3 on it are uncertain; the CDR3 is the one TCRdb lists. CDR3 region: CASSIGDSPI. This chain links TRBV7-9 with TRBJ1-3. The CDR3 is 10 residues long, counting both termini. Per the germline V gene, CDR1 is SEHNR and CDR2 is FQNEAQ (reference sequence).

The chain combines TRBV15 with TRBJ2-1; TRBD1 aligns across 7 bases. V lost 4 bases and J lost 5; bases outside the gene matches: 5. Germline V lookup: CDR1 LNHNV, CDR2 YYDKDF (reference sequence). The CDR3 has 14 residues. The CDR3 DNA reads TGTGCCACCAGCATCCAGGACAGGCACAATGAGCAGTTCTTC. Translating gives CATSIQDRHNEQFF.

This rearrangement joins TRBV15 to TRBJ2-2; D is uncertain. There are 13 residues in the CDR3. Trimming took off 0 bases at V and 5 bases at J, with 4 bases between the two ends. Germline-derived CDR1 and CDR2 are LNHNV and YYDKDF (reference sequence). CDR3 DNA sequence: TGTGCCACCAGCAGAGACCGGACCGGGGAGCTGTTTTTT. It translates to CATSRDRTGELFF.

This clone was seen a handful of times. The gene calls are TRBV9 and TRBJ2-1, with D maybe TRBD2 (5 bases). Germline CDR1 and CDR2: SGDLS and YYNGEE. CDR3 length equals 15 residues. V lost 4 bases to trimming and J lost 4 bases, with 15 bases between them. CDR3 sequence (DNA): TGTGCCAGCAGCTCCGGAGGTGGTAGTTACAATGAGCAGTTCTTC. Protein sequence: CASSSGGGSYNEQFF. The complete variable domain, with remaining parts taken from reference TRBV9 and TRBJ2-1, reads DSGVTQTPKHLITATGQRVTLRCSPRSGDLSVYWYQQSLDQGLQFLIQYYNGEERAKGNILERFSAQQFPDLHSELNLSSLELGDSALYFCASSSGGGSYNEQFFGPGTRLTVL.

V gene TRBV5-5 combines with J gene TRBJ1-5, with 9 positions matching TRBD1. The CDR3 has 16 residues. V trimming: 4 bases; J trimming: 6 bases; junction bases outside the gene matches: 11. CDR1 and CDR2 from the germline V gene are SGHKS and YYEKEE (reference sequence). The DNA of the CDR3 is TGTGCCAGCAGCCTACACTGGGACAGGGAAAGTCAGCCCCAGCATTTT. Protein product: CASSLHWDRESQPQHF.

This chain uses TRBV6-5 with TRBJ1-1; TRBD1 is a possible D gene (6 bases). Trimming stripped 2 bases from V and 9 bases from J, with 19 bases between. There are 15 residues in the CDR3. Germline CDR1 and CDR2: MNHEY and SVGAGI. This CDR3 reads CASSYTYWGADQAFF. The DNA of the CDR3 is TGTGCCAGCAGTTACACTTACTGGGGGGCTGACCAAGCTTTCTTT.

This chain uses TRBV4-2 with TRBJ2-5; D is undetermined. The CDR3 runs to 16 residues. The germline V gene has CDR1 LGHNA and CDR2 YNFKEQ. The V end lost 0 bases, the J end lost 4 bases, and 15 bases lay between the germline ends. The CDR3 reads CASSQEGGFGRETQYF. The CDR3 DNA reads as TGTGCCAGCAGCCAAGAAGGCGGCTTCGGAAGAGAGACCCAGTACTTC.

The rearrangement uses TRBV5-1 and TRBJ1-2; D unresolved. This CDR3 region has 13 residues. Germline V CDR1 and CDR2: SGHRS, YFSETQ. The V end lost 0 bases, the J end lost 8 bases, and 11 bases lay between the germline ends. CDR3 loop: CASSLEQLTGYTF. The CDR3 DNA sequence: TGCGCCAGCAGCTTGGAACAGCTGACCGGCTACACCTTC. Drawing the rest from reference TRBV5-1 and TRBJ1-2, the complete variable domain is KAGVTQTPRYLIKTRGQQVTLSCSPISGHRSVSWYQQTPGQGLQFLFEYFSETQRNKGNFPGRFSGRQFSNSRSEMNVSTLELGDSALYLCASSLEQLTGYTFGSGTRLTVV.

CDR3 coding DNA: TGTGCCAGCAGTCCCCTTTCAGTCTCCGGCCTGAATACGCAGTATTTT. This codes for CASSPLSVSGLNTQYF. This chain connects TRBV28 to TRBJ2-3, with D hard to call. Germline V gene lookup returns CDR1 MDHEN and CDR2 SYDVKM. This CDR3 is 16 amino acids long. V dropped 5 bases and J dropped 7 bases, with 22 bases sitting between them.

CDR3 amino acids: CASSEKNTGELFF. The CDR3, as DNA: TGTGCCAGCAGTGAAAAGAACACCGGGGAGCTGTTTTTT. The chain carries TRBV27 and TRBJ2-2; D remains ambiguous. V lost 5 bases and J 1 base, leaving 5 bases between the germline ends. The CDR3 covers 13 residues. Germline loops: CDR1 MNHEY, CDR2 SMNVEV (reference sequence).

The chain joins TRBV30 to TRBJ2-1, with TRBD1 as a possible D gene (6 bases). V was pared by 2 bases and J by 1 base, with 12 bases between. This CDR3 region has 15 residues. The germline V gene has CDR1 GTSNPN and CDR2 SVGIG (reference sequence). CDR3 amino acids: CAWSSGTFSYNEQFF. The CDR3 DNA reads TGTGCCTGGAGTTCCGGGACATTTTCCTACAATGAGCAGTTCTTC. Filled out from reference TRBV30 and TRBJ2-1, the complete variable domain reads SQTIHQWPATLVQPVGSPLSLECTVEGTSNPNLYWYRQAAGRGLQLLFYSVGIGQISSEVPQNLSASRPQDRQFILSSKKLLLSDSGFYLCAWSSGTFSYNEQFFGPGTRLTVL.